The 18 T cell receptor beta chains listed next were all sequenced from one sample in a study of cytomegalovirus exposure and HLA in healthy donors (dated by TCRdb to about 2017). The library was generated by the immunoSEQ multiplex PCR assay. A mixture of 60 forward primers for TCR Vbeta segments and 13 reverse primers for TCR Jbeta segments was used in the multiplex PCR. The table was pulled from immuneACCESS by TCRdb, which kept in-frame rearrangements only. Such tables lose some clones; where checked, under half of the loss comes from unresolved V genes, and the rest has no known cause. The sample table contains 150,000 to 250,000 clones; only one count was recorded for approximately 85% of them. Of the sample, about 2.5% falls within the top ten clones. Sequencing was done on a sample of PBMCs. The receptors here all came from a woman aged 45-65 years in good health and CMV-seronegative.

This clone was counted a few times. V is TRBV7-2 and J is TRBJ2-7; 9 nucleotides line up with TRBD2. Unmatched junction bases numbered 11, after V lost 5 bases and J lost 3 bases. Germline CDR1 SGHTA, CDR2 FQGNSA. The CDR3 loop spans 16 amino acids. DNA of the CDR3: TGTGCCAGCAGCCCTTCTCCGTCTAGCGGGAACTACGAGCAGTACTTC. This sequence encodes CASSPSPSSGNYEQYF.

The J gene is TRBJ2-5, the V gene TRBV7-9; 9 positions match TRBD1. There are 17 residues in the CDR3. Per the germline V gene, CDR1 is SEHNR and CDR2 is FQNEAQ (reference sequence). Trimming took 5 bases from V and 4 from J; bases not matched to a gene: 14. This chain's CDR3 is CASSPHTGTGFPETQYF. In DNA, the CDR3 is TGTGCCAGCAGCCCCCATACTGGGACAGGGTTTCCAGAGACCCAGTACTTC.

As to this clone: The same CDR3 is also encoded by other DNA sequences in this sample. The chain employs TRBV18 and TRBJ2-7; TRBD2 is a possible D gene (5 bases). Looked up from germline, CDR1 is KGHSH and CDR2 is LQKENI. Trimming pared 2 bases from V and 2 bases from J, leaving 7 bases between. CDR3 length: 13 amino acids. CDR3 nucleotides: TGTGCCAGCTCACCATCGGGAACCTACGAGCAGTACTTC. Translating it yields CASSPSGTYEQYF.

The rearrangement links TRBV6-5 to TRBJ2-7; D might be TRBD2 (6 bases). The V end lost 3 bases, the J end lost 3 bases, and 12 bases lay between the germline ends. The germline V gene has CDR1 MNHEY and CDR2 SVGAGI. The CDR3 consists of 14 residues. The DNA of the CDR3 is TGTGCCAGCAGTTATGTTGGGGGAGGCTACGAGCAGTACTTC. Its protein product is CASSYVGGGYEQYF.

This clone was recorded only once. J is TRBJ1-2 and V is TRBV5-6; 11 bases fit TRBD1. This CDR3 has 15 amino acids. J lost 5 bases, V lost 3 bases, and 6 bases had no gene match. Germline V gene sequence: CDR1 SGHDT, CDR2 YYEEEE. In DNA form, the CDR3 reads TGTGCCAGCAGCTACAGGACAGGGGGCAAGTATGGCTACACCTTC. This encodes CASSYRTGGKYGYTF.

The chain recombines TRBV6-5 with TRBJ2-1, with D possibly TRBD1 on 6 matching bases. Looked up from germline, CDR1 is MNHEY and CDR2 is SVGAGI. V gave up 6 bases and J gave up 5 bases, with 14 bases separating them. This CDR3 has 14 residues. CDR3 sequence: CASSPDSVHNEQFF. The CDR3 DNA reads as TGTGCCAGCAGCCCGGACAGCGTTCACAATGAGCAGTTCTTC.

The V gene is TRBV18, the J gene TRBJ1-5; 7 bases align to TRBD1. The CDR3 covers 14 residues. V lost 4 bases to trimming and J lost 6 bases; unmatched junction nucleotides: 6. CDR1 and CDR2 (germline): KGHSH, LQKENI. The CDR3 loop reads CASSLDRQGQPQHF. The CDR3 DNA is TGTGCCAGCTCACTAGATAGACAGGGTCAGCCCCAGCATTTT.

This sequence joins TRBV7-9 and TRBJ2-7, with no clear D. V dropped 5 bases and J dropped 4 bases, with 6 bases sitting between them. This CDR3 contains 11 residues. The germline CDR1 and CDR2 sequences are SEHNR and FQNEAQ (reference sequence). In nucleotides, the CDR3 is TGTGCCAGCAGCCCCGTTTACGAGCAGTACTTC. It specifies CASSPVYEQYF.

The J gene is TRBJ1-1, the V gene TRBV11-2; D remains unclear. The CDR3 consists of 12 residues. Germline V gives CDR1 SGHAT, CDR2 FQNNGV. The ends were cut back, 6 bases at V and 1 base at J, with 6 bases in the middle. The CDR3 DNA follows: TGTGCCAGCAGTCTAAGGAACACTGAAGCTTTCTTT. Amino acids: CASSLRNTEAFF.

Here the CDR3 reads CASSLLTSGTKNIQYF. DNA of the CDR3: TGTGCCAGCAGTTTGTTGACTAGCGGTACCAAAAACATTCAGTACTTC. The rearrangement links TRBV28 to TRBJ2-4; 9 positions match TRBD2. The V gene's germline CDR1 is MDHEN and CDR2 SYDVKM. This CDR3 has 16 amino acids. V shed 3 bases, J shed 2 bases, and the junction held 5 bases outside the gene matches.

V is TRBV28 and J is TRBJ2-7, with D maybe TRBD2 (5 bases). V was trimmed by 2 bases and J by 7 bases, leaving 9 bases between them. In germline, CDR1 is MDHEN, CDR2 SYDVKM. This CDR3 is 12 amino acids long. CDR3 amino acids: CASSLEGSEQYF. In DNA, the CDR3 is TGTGCCAGCAGTTTAGAGGGTAGTGAGCAGTACTTC.

The gene calls are TRBV7-9 and TRBJ1-6, with 8 nucleotides matching TRBD1. Germline lookup yields CDR1 SEHNR and CDR2 FQNEAQ (reference sequence). With 2 bases clipped from V and 8 bases from J, the junction kept 5 bases outside the gene matches. The CDR3 is 15 residues long. CDR3 loop: CASSLHQGADSPLHF. In DNA, the CDR3 is TGTGCCAGCAGCTTACACCAGGGGGCGGATTCACCCCTCCACTTT.

The V call is TRBV10-1, the J call TRBJ2-5; 7 bases are shared with TRBD1. This CDR3 has 13 residues. CDR1 and CDR2 from the germline V gene are WNHNN and SYGVQD (reference sequence). Unmatched junction bases numbered 7, after V lost 7 bases and J lost 5 bases. CDR3 in amino acids: CASINRGTETQYF. The CDR3, as DNA: TGCGCCAGCATCAACAGGGGTACGGAGACCCAGTACTTC.

This chain links TRBV18 with TRBJ2-7, with 7 bases matching TRBD1. This CDR3 comprises 16 residues. The V gene's germline CDR1 is KGHSH and CDR2 LQKENI. V shed 3 bases and J 4 bases; nucleotides not matched to a gene: 12. The DNA of the CDR3 is TGTGCCAGCTCACCCCAAACCGGGACAGAGATTTACGAGCAGTACTTC. Translated, it gives CASSPQTGTEIYEQYF.

This chain connects TRBV11-1 to TRBJ2-5, with D possibly TRBD1 on 6 matching bases. CDR3 length equals 14 residues. V gave up 5 bases and J gave up 4 bases, with 14 bases separating them. Germline CDR1 SGHAT, CDR2 FQDESV (reference sequence). The CDR3 protein is CASSRPARGETQYF. The CDR3 DNA reads as TGTGCCAGCAGCCGCCCGGCCAGGGGAGAGACCCAGTACTTC.

The genes are TRBV15 and TRBJ2-5; D not certain. There are 17 residues in the CDR3. Germline V lookup: CDR1 LNHNV, CDR2 YYDKDF (reference sequence). The V end was cut by 0 bases, the J end by 9 bases, with 23 bases between. The CDR3 DNA reads TGTGCCACCAGCAGAGATCGGCAGGCCCAACACGGAATGCCCCAGTACTTC. Its protein is CATSRDRQAQHGMPQYF.

The chain is built from TRBV6-1 and TRBJ2-1; TRBD2 aligns across 7 bases. J lost 7 bases, V lost 7 bases, and 13 bases had no gene match. The CDR3 covers 15 residues. Germline values: CDR1 MNHNS, CDR2 SASEGT. CDR3 loop: CASINGGTKGNEQFF. The CDR3 nucleotides are TGTGCCAGCATAAACGGGGGGACCAAGGGAAATGAGCAGTTCTTC.

This chain connects TRBV11-3 to TRBJ2-7, with 7 bases matching TRBD2. Germline trimming cut 5 bases from V and 1 base from J; bases unmatched to any gene: 8. The CDR3 length is 15 residues. Per the germline V gene, CDR1 is SGHNT and CDR2 is YENEEA. As DNA, the CDR3 is TGTGCCAGCAGCCCGACTAGCCGCCCTTCCTACGAGCAGTACTTC. Translated: CASSPTSRPSYEQYF.